This T cell receptor beta chain originates from a study of cytomegalovirus exposure and HLA in healthy donors. General study findings and limits: DRB1 showed the most TCR associations and HLA-C the fewest in a later analysis, as rates varied by HLA locus.

Primers: 60 Vbeta forward and 13 Jbeta reverse. Original analysis: Later reanalysis found roughly 80 million unique TCR beta chains, around 9.9 million of them shared. Clones were read by immunoSEQ multiplex PCR, and TCRdb kept only the in-frame ones, dropping some. V and J calls and clone size are given by that table; D and trimming were obtained from the DNA. The data contain 55,000 to 65,000 clones, more than 60% of them singletons. In the case of this clone: The antigen remains undetermined.

V gave up 6 bases and J gave up 8 bases, with 17 bases separating them. Germline values: CDR1 MNHNY, CDR2 SVGAGI (reference sequence). The CDR3 covers 14 residues. The sequence came from a woman in her twenties or thirties in good health and CMV-seronegative. This sequence joins TRBV6-6 and TRBJ2-1; tentatively, D is TRBD2 (6 bases). Sequencing input: PBMCs. CDR3 sequence: CASSRSLSGDEQFF. CDR3 DNA sequence: TGTGCCAGCAGCCGCTCACTCTCGGGGGATGAGCAGTTCTTC.